This T cell receptor (beta chain) was sequenced for a study of blood T cell repertoires in COVID-19. Background on the study: Both acute and convalescent COVID-19 samples were obtained from the United States, Italy and Spain.

The V gene's germline CDR1 is SGDLS and CDR2 YYNGEE. The CDR3 has 16 amino acids. V was cut by 0 bases and J by 0 bases, with 12 bases left in between. The data were produced by immunoSEQ multiplex PCR, yet TCRdb's version contains in-frame clones alone and is incomplete. Among around 100,000 clones listed, 70% to 90% were seen once. Sequenced input: peripheral blood. The rearrangement uses TRBV9 and TRBJ1-1, with a possible D match to TRBD1 (6 bases). The TCR was taken from a man aged 35 to 55 with acute or convalescent COVID-19. CDR3 nucleotide sequence: TGTGCCAGCAGCGTAGGGGGGCAGGGTGTGAACACTGAAGCTTTCTTT. Translated, it gives CASSVGGQGVNTEAFF.